This T cell receptor (beta chain) appears in the sequencing data of a study of neurological immune-mediated disorders. This clonotype was recorded many times. Germline CDR1 DFQATT, CDR2 SNEGSKA (reference sequence). V was clipped by 0 bases and J by 0 bases, with 12 bases between them. The CDR3 has 16 amino acids. Noted time point: longitudinal time-point 2. The authors made cDNA by 5'RACE with 10-nucleotide random UMIs. Using its own MiXCR run on the 5' RACE reads, TCRdb lists one record per CDR3 protein. This sample yields some 100,000 distinct CDR3 sequences, of which roughly 13% are seen a single time; about 5% belongs to the top ten.

The sequencing sample was made of PBMCs. The V gene is TRBV20-1, the J gene TRBJ2-1, with unresolved D. The source of this sequence is a female donor with HTLV-1-associated myelopathy (HAM/TSP). The CDR3 DNA sequence: TGCAGTGCTAGAGATCGTCAGCGATCCTCCTACAATGAGCAGTTCTTC. Protein sequence: CSARDRQRSSYNEQFF.